Listed below are T cell receptor beta chains from one sample, sequenced in a study of blood T cell repertoires in COVID-19. TCRdb keeps only in-frame clones here, not all; method: immunoSEQ multiplex PCR. This sample has some 320,000 clones, with more than 70% found just once. Sequencing input: peripheral blood. Every receptor here comes from a woman aged 25 to 39 who had recovered from COVID-19. Both conserved end residues are part of each CDR3. D genes are given only for firm matches. Some rows mark clone size as missing; the rest say once, few, many or name a class of expanded clone.

>TRBJ1-1|TRBD1|TRBV27|once
CASSVTGVNTEAFF
>TRBJ1-1|TRBD1|TRBV6-5|NA
CASRLEQGDTEAFF
>TRBJ1-2|NA|TRBV19|NA
CASSIVIRDGYTF
>TRBJ2-7|TRBD2|TRBV5-6|NA
CASSSGTSGGISYEQYF
>TRBJ2-7|NA|TRBV3-1/TRBV3-2|once
CASSRGHEGEQYF
>TRBJ2-3|TRBD1|TRBV16|NA
CASSQFFGTATSTDTQYF
>TRBJ2-2|TRBD1|TRBV4-3|many
CASSQDRGTVTGELFF
>TRBJ1-5|NA|TRBV15|few
CATSRDRSSNQPQHF
>TRBJ1-1|NA|TRBV5-1|NA
CASSSAPDRFTEAFF
>TRBJ2-4|TRBD1|TRBV5-1|NA
CASSPLSGQGASNIQYF
>TRBJ1-4|TRBD1|TRBV5-1|NA
CASSSGQGTTNEKLFF
>TRBJ2-3|NA|TRBV27|few
CASSPPTGTRGDTQYF
>TRBJ2-7|NA|TRBV7-9|NA
CAKLNLGASLDF
>TRBJ1-1|NA|TRBV12-1|NA
CASSFVVWGRRAGAFF
>TRBJ1-5|NA|TRBV7-6|NA
CASSPRGNQPQHF